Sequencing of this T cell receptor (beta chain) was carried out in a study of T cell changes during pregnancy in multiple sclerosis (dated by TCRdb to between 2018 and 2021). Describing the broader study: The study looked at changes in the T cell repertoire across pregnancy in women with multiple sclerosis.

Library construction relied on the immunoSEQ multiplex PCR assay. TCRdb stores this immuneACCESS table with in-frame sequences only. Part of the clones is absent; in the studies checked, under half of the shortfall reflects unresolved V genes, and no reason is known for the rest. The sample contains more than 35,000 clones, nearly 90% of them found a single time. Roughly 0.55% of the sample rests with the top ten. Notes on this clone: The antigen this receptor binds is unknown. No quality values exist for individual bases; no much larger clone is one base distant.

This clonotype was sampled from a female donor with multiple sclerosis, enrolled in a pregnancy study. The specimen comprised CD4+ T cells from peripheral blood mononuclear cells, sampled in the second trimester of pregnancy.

DNA sequence: TGCGCCAGCAGCTTAGGCGCTAGCGGGAGTATTTACGAGCAGTACTTC. Translated, it gives CASSLGASGSIYEQYF. Recombination connected TRBV5-1 to TRBJ2-7, with 10 middle bases fitting TRBD2. Reading from cysteine to phenylalanine, the CDR3 counts 16 amino acids. Only CDR3 DNA is held: 48 bases, read in frame from base 1. CDR1 and CDR2 are drawn from the germline V gene: SGHRS, YFSETQ. The V end gives up 2 bases and the J end 4 bases, leaving 9 bases in the junction not matched to a gene.